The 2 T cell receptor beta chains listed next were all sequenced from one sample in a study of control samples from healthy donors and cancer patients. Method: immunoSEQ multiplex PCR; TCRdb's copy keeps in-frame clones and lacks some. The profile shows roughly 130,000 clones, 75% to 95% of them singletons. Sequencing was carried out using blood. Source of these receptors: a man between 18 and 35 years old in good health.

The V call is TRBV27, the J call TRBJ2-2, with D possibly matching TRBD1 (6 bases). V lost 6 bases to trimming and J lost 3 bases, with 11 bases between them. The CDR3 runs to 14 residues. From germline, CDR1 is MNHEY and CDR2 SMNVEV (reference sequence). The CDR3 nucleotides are TGTGCCAGCAGAGAGGACAGTTACACCGGGGAGCTGTTTTTT. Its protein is CASREDSYTGELFF.

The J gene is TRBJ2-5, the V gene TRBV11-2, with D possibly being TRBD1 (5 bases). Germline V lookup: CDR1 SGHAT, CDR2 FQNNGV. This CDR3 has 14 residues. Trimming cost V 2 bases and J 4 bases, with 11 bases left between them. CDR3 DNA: TGTGCCAGCAGCTTACGGCAGGGTGGAGAGACCCAGTACTTC. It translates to CASSLRQGGETQYF.